This is a list of T cell receptor beta chains from one sample in a study of shared clonotypes between healthy human individuals. Sequencing used immunoSEQ multiplex PCR; TCRdb keeps in-frame clones, though not all of them. The profile covers around 2.3 million clones, with 90% to 97% appearing a single time and around 0.13% taken by the ten largest. Material: naive CD4+ T cells sorted from blood. Receptors originate from a man between 18 and 35 years old in good health. The CDR3 runs from the conserved cysteine through the conserved F or W. A D gene is named only where the DNA matches it firmly.

j_call | d_call | v_call | cdr3_aa
TRBJ1-4 | . | TRBV5-1 | CATSWDDRSKLFF
TRBJ1-4 | . | TRBV7-9 | CASSWGRGRGEKLFF
TRBJ1-1 | . | TRBV30 | CAWSLQGPGTEAFF
TRBJ2-1 | TRBD1 | TRBV11-2 | CASSLQGASEQFF
TRBJ1-2 | . | TRBV18 | CASSPAEGRYGYTF
TRBJ2-1 | TRBD2 | TRBV10-3 | CAIRPGLAGGYEFF
TRBJ2-5 | . | TRBV7-9 | CASSLYGRGQETQYF
TRBJ2-3 | . | TRBV10-3 | CATRQDSDTQYF
TRBJ2-5 | . | TRBV15 | CATSRDLRQETQYF
TRBJ2-2 | . | TRBV28 | CASSPARFRAGELFF
TRBJ1-3 | . | TRBV30 | CAWSVRPWRGPLSGNTIYF
TRBJ2-7 | . | TRBV6-5 | CASSYPGTYEQYF
TRBJ2-7 | TRBD2 | TRBV6-6 | CASTQTSGRYEQYF
TRBJ1-1 | TRBD1 | TRBV6-1 | CASRTGDSVKAFF
TRBJ2-7 | TRBD1 | TRBV15 | CATSMGTGGAIEGGLQYF
TRBJ1-4 | . | TRBV2 | CASSEDSGLLFF
TRBJ1-5 | . | TRBV28 | CASGSAGFGNQPQHF
TRBJ1-5 | TRBD1 | TRBV15 | CATSRDYVGGGDQPQHF
TRBJ2-7 | . | TRBV4-3 | CASSQDVSSITGEQYF
. | . | TRBV30 | CAWSSSPYEQYF
TRBJ1-1 | TRBD1 | TRBV7-2 | CASSLEEQGGIEAFF
TRBJ2-7 | TRBD1 | TRBV28 | CASSFGVPGQGYSYEQYF
TRBJ2-1 | TRBD2 | TRBV9 | CASSVARGVPMNEQFF
TRBJ1-4 | . | TRBV19 | CASSPQGATNEKLFF
TRBJ2-5 | TRBD2 | TRBV7-2 | CASSFGLAGGSETQYF
TRBJ2-2 | TRBD1 | TRBV5-4 | CASSLEGAGTGELFF
TRBJ2-5 | . | TRBV4-2 | CASSHPSASREGETQYF
TRBJ1-1 | . | TRBV7-2 | CASSLVGNTEAFF
TRBJ1-4 | . | TRBV6-6 | CASSYKDLKLFF
TRBJ2-7 | . | TRBV19 | CASSTRGRGYEQYF
TRBJ1-5 | . | TRBV5-1 | CASSLDGGTQPQHF
TRBJ2-5 | . | TRBV6-5 | CASSYSRQETQYF
TRBJ2-2 | TRBD2 | TRBV5-1 | CASSSSGLSLTGELFF
TRBJ2-2 | . | TRBV2 | CASSGGNTGELFF
TRBJ2-7 | . | TRBV6-5 | CASSALWSPYEQYF
TRBJ1-3 | . | TRBV9 | CASSVGGGNTIYF
TRBJ1-2 | . | TRBV29-1 | CSVEDSMVPYGYTF
TRBJ2-7 | . | TRBV9 | CASSRDGGPYEQYF
TRBJ2-7 | TRBD1 | TRBV6-1 | CASSGDRGREQYF
TRBJ2-1 | . | TRBV11-2 | CASSLRSYNEQFF
TRBJ2-3 | TRBD2 | TRBV7-3 | CASSLIAGPTDTQYF
TRBJ1-2 | . | TRBV6-5 | CASSYQQGGYGYTF
TRBJ1-6 | TRBD1 | TRBV6-4 | CASSPGTGMNSPLHF
TRBJ1-1 | . | TRBV2 | CASTQRQLNTEAFF
TRBJ2-7 | TRBD1 | TRBV18 | CASSAGTGGHEQYF
TRBJ1-3 | . | TRBV18 | CASSPIQPSSGNTIYF
TRBJ2-2 | . | TRBV28 | CASSSGLNTGELFF
TRBJ2-2 | . | TRBV28 | CASSLLTGELFF
TRBJ2-2 | . | TRBV10-3 | CAISESKGLGAGELFF
TRBJ1-6 | . | TRBV27 | CASRGPGGTLHF
TRBJ2-5 | TRBD1 | TRBV29-1 | CSAPGTGTQETQYF
TRBJ1-3 | . | TRBV10-1 | CATLKTVSGNTIYF
TRBJ2-5 | . | TRBV6-1 | CASKTRSEGLETQYF
TRBJ2-7 | TRBD2 | TRBV6-5 | CATHRLAENYEQYF